This T cell receptor (beta chain) was found in a study of beta chain features in type 1 diabetes. At the level of the study: In age, gender and cell yields, patients were similar to healthy donors.

A single count supports this clone. The entirety of the isolated RNA underwent reverse transcription, so expressed TCRB transcripts were sequenced. Clones were read by immunoSEQ multiplex PCR, and TCRdb kept only the in-frame ones, dropping some. Here the sample spans hundreds of thousands of clones, 25% to 35% being singletons. V lost 3 bases, J lost 7 bases, and 15 bases lay in between. Germline CDR1 is SGHDN and CDR2 is FVKESK. This CDR3 has 14 amino acids. The V and J genes are TRBV14 and TRBJ1-2; D possibly corresponds to TRBD1 (6 bases). This TCR derives from a man between 18 and 29 years old in good health. Sequencing was done on a sample of naive CD4+ T cells from blood. The CDR3 reads CASSHLRGTFGYTF. The DNA for the CDR3 is TGTGCCAGCAGCCATCTAAGGGGGACATTTGGCTACACCTTC.